This paragraph covers one TCR beta chain sequence. From germline, CDR1 is MNHEY and CDR2 SVGAGI. CDR3 length: 13 amino acids. V lost 6 bases to trimming and J lost 10 bases, with 13 bases between them. The sample belongs to a study of cytomegalovirus exposure and HLA in healthy donors. Background on the study: Later, an analysis reported that the 130 or so validation repertoires had used the same platform as the roughly 700 first-cohort repertoires.

Here immunoSEQ multiplex PCR was the method, and the copy in TCRdb shows in-frame clones only, minus some. Found here are about 140,000 clones, about four fifths of them singletons; the top ten hold 1.4% to 1.5%. The sequenced sample consisted of PBMCs. This chain links TRBV6-5 with TRBJ1-6; D is ambiguous. The receptor was derived from a woman in her 30s in good health and CMV-seronegative. This CDR3 reads CASRYGLTSPLHF. The CDR3 nucleotides read TGTGCCAGCAGATATGGACTCACCTCACCCCTCCACTTT.